The sequence of this T cell receptor (beta chain) was determined in a study of identical twins. Study results and limitations: With beta out-of-frame sequences, excess sharing by twins was weaker. There was an excess of low generation probability in the out-of-frame alpha sequences that twins shared. Cord blood beta clonotypes that were abundant carried fewer insertions, and memory repertoires showed no such trend.

In this sample, this clonotype turned up a few times. As yet, its antigen is unknown. Template switching introduced a universal primer site, and the cDNA bore unique molecular identifiers. Using its own MiXCR run on the 5' RACE reads, TCRdb lists one record per CDR3 protein. Of 1.5 million or so distinct CDR3 sequences in the sample, 32% were seen once. The CDR3 runs 15 residues. The germline V gene encodes CDR1 ENHRY and CDR2 SYGVKD. The trim removed 8 bases at V and 0 bases at J, leaving 7 bases unmatched. This rearrangement joins TRBV10-3 to TRBJ2-7, with 10 bases lining up with TRBD2. The receptor was isolated from a newborn girl in good health. Material: cord blood. The CDR3 DNA follows: TGTGCCATCTCTTTTAGCGGGAGGCTCTCCTACGAGCAGTACTTC. As protein: CAISFSGRLSYEQYF.